Listed below are T cell receptor beta chains from one sample, sequenced in a study of T cell responses to AZD1222 COVID-19 vaccine. Profiling relied on immunoSEQ multiplex PCR, and the TCRdb table lists in-frame clones only, not all of them. The data show roughly 95,000 clones, 70% to 90% seen once. The material was peripheral blood, obtained on day 0 of AZD1222 vaccination. These receptor sequences come from an adult in good health. CDR3s include the opening cysteine and the closing phenylalanine or tryptophan. A D gene is named only where the DNA matches it firmly. A clone size is listed for some rows: how often the clone was seen (once, few, many), or a class if it is expanded.

j_call | v_call | d_call | clone_size | cdr3_aa | cdr3_nt
TRBJ1-2 | TRBV3-1/TRBV3-2 | - | - | CASSYDTANYGYTF | TGTGCCAGCAGTTACGACACAGCTAACTATGGCTACACCTTC
TRBJ1-5 | TRBV3-1/TRBV3-2 | - | - | CASSQDINVGYQPQHF | TGTGCCAGCAGCCAAGATATCAATGTGGGGTATCAGCCCCAGCATTTT
TRBJ2-1 | TRBV5-1 | TRBD2 | - | CASSYLAGAKYNEQFF | TGCGCCAGCAGCTACCTTGCGGGAGCGAAATACAATGAGCAGTTCTTC
TRBJ2-1 | TRBV6-5 | - | - | CASKAHGYNEQFF | TGTGCCAGCAAAGCGCATGGCTACAATGAGCAGTTCTTC
TRBJ1-1 | TRBV6-2/TRBV6-3 | - | - | CASSYPANTEAFF | TGTGCCAGCAGTTATCCTGCGAACACTGAAGCTTTCTTT
TRBJ2-3 | TRBV13 | TRBD2 | - | CASSPIGNSGSHTQYF | TGTGCCAGCAGCCCAATTGGGAATAGCGGGAGTCATACGCAGTATTTT
TRBJ1-1 | TRBV19 | - | - | CASSMGGGVTEAFF | TGTGCCAGTAGTATGGGCGGTGGAGTCACTGAAGCTTTCTTT
TRBJ2-5 | TRBV5-1 | - | - | CASSWGDQIETQYF | TGCGCCAGCAGCTGGGGGGACCAGATAGAGACCCAGTACTTC
TRBJ2-1 | TRBV18 | - | - | CASSDSGNEQFF | TGTGCCAGCTCAGACTCGGGAAACGAGCAGTTCTTC
TRBJ2-1 | TRBV4-2 | TRBD2 | - | CASSQRASGRMNEQFF | TGTGCCAGCAGCCAAAGGGCTAGCGGGAGAATGAATGAGCAGTTCTTC
TRBJ1-6 | TRBV7-8 | - | - | CASRSTSYNSPLHF | TGTGCCAGCAGGTCAACCTCCTATAATTCACCCCTCCACTTT
TRBJ2-7 | TRBV4-2 | TRBD1 | - | CASSQPGQEYEQYF | TGTGCCAGCAGCCAACCTGGACAGGAATACGAGCAGTACTTC
TRBJ2-7 | TRBV9 | TRBD1 | - | CASSAGQGIGYEQYF | TGTGCCAGCAGCGCGGGACAGGGTATTGGTTACGAGCAGTACTTC
TRBJ2-7 | TRBV4-1 | TRBD2 | once | CASSHSRVRGRMAYEQYF | TGCGCCAGCAGCCACTCCAGGGTCCGCGGGAGGATGGCATACGAGCAGTACTTC
TRBJ2-1 | TRBV7-6 | TRBD2 | - | CASSLSLAGFNEQFF | TGTGCCAGCAGCTTATCACTAGCGGGGTTCAATGAGCAGTTCTTC
TRBJ2-3 | TRBV5-4 | - | few | CASSSETGSADTQYF | TGTGCCAGCAGCTCGGAAACTGGGTCCGCAGATACGCAGTATTTT
TRBJ2-5 | TRBV15 | TRBD1 | - | CATSRDTGTGAYQETQYF | TGTGCCACCAGCAGAGATACCGGGACAGGGGCCTACCAAGAGACCCAGTACTTC
TRBJ2-7 | TRBV3-1/TRBV3-2 | TRBD2 | - | CASSQGTSYEQYF | TGTGCCAGCAGCCAAGGGACTAGCTACGAGCAGTACTTC
TRBJ2-3 | TRBV15 | TRBD1 | - | CATSRVRTGSTDTQYF | TGTGCCACCAGCAGAGTTAGGACAGGAAGCACAGATACGCAGTATTTT
TRBJ1-4 | TRBV27 | TRBD1 | - | CASSPGQGAMVFF | TGTGCCAGCAGTCCTGGACAGGGGGCCATGGTGTTTTTT
TRBJ2-3 | TRBV7-9 | - | - | CASSLAGSTDTQYF | TGTGCCAGCAGCTTAGCTGGGTCCACAGATACGCAGTATTTT
TRBJ1-2 | TRBV30 | TRBD1 | few | CAWTRTGEKGYTF | TGTGCCTGGACCAGGACAGGGGAGAAAGGCTACACCTTC
TRBJ1-1 | TRBV28 | TRBD1 | - | CASSSQGAVNTEAFF | TGTGCCAGCAGTTCGCAGGGGGCGGTGAACACTGAAGCTTTCTTT
TRBJ1-1 | TRBV28 | TRBD1 | - | CASSTPDRGSEAFF | TGTGCCAGCAGTACCCCGGACAGGGGCTCTGAAGCTTTCTTT
TRBJ2-7 | TRBV19 | TRBD1 | - | CASSIKGTGHEQYF | TGTGCCAGTAGTATTAAGGGGACAGGACACGAGCAGTACTTC
TRBJ2-1 | TRBV5-1 | - | - | CASSLSAGWDEQFF | TGCGCCAGCAGCTTATCCGCAGGGTGGGATGAGCAGTTCTTC
TRBJ2-2 | TRBV7-9 | - | few | CASSLDDRNTGELFF | TGTGCCAGCAGCTTAGATGACAGGAACACCGGGGAGCTGTTTTTT
TRBJ2-1 | TRBV3-1/TRBV3-2 | - | - | CASSQDRQQQFF | TGTGCCAGCAGCCAAGATCGACAGCAGCAGTTCTTC
TRBJ2-1 | TRBV28 | - | - | CASSFPTPNEQFF | TGTGCCAGCAGTTTTCCGACACCCAATGAGCAGTTCTTC
TRBJ1-1 | TRBV3-1/TRBV3-2 | - | - | CASSGVNRMNTEAFF | TGTGCCAGTAGTGGGGTAAACAGAATGAACACTGAAGCTTTCTTT
TRBJ2-1 | TRBV15 | TRBD2 | - | CATGEDGLAQISSYNEQFF | TGTGCCACCGGGGAGGACGGACTAGCGCAGATTAGCTCCTACAATGAGCAGTTCTTC
TRBJ2-3 | TRBV7-6 | TRBD2 | - | CASSFMTSGSPDTQYF | TGTGCCAGCAGCTTCATGACTAGCGGGAGCCCAGATACGCAGTATTTT
TRBJ2-5 | TRBV7-9 | - | - | CASSALSKETQYF | TGTGCCAGCAGCGCCCTCAGCAAAGAGACCCAGTACTTC
TRBJ1-5 | TRBV27 | - | - | CASSPGGGFISNQPQHF | TGTGCCAGCAGTCCTGGGGGGGGCTTTATTAGCAATCAGCCCCAGCATTTT
TRBJ1-2 | TRBV5-4 | - | - | CASSYGSAYGYTF | TGTGCCAGCAGTTATGGATCCGCGTATGGCTACACCTTC
TRBJ2-1 | TRBV29-1 | - | - | CSGGPDLSSYNEQFF | TGCAGCGGGGGGCCTGACCTGAGCTCCTACAATGAGCAGTTCTTC
TRBJ1-5 | TRBV2 | - | - | CASGNFPGGSFNQPQHF | TGTGCCAGCGGCAACTTCCCCGGGGGCAGTTTCAATCAGCCCCAGCATTTT
TRBJ1-5 | TRBV3-1/TRBV3-2 | - | once | CASSQGEMTGGNQPQHF | TGTGCCAGCAGCCAAGGGGAAATGACAGGTGGCAATCAGCCCCAGCATTTT
TRBJ2-1 | TRBV7-3 | - | - | CASSLTSHNEQFF | TGTGCCAGCAGCTTAACTAGCCACAATGAGCAGTTCTTC
TRBJ1-2 | TRBV28 | TRBD1 | - | CASSMTGPDYGYTF | TGTGCCAGCAGTATGACAGGGCCGGACTATGGCTACACCTTC
TRBJ2-3 | TRBV2 | TRBD2 | - | CASSELAGGTDTQYF | TGTGCCAGCAGTGAGCTAGCGGGAGGAACAGATACGCAGTATTTT
TRBJ2-7 | TRBV28 | TRBD1 | - | CASSLLLTGNRSTSYEQYF | TGTGCCAGCAGTTTATTATTGACAGGGAATCGTTCAACCTCCTACGAGCAGTACTTC
TRBJ1-3 | TRBV5-5 | TRBD1 | - | CASSPSPGQESTIYF | TGTGCCAGCAGCCCCAGTCCGGGACAGGAGTCGACCATATATTTT
TRBJ2-7 | TRBV7-2 | TRBD2 | - | CASSLSSRELSYEQYF | TGTGCCAGCAGCTTATCTTCGCGGGAGCTCTCCTACGAGCAGTACTTC
TRBJ2-5 | TRBV3-1/TRBV3-2 | - | - | CSPPRYTHQETQYF | TGTTCCCCCCCTCGCTACACTCATCAAGAGACCCAGTACTTC
TRBJ2-1 | TRBV19 | - | - | CASSVSRGPSYNEQFF | TGTGCCAGTAGTGTCTCACGGGGGCCCTCCTACAATGAGCAGTTCTTC
TRBJ2-7 | TRBV7-9 | - | - | CASSPDSFYEQYF | TGTGCCAGCAGCCCGGACAGTTTCTACGAGCAGTACTTC
TRBJ2-2 | TRBV29-1 | TRBD1 | once | CSADPGTGNTGELFF | TGCAGCGCTGATCCGGGGACAGGGAACACCGGGGAGCTGTTTTTT
TRBJ1-5 | TRBV7-8 | - | few | CASSLGSVRGNQPQHF | TGTGCCAGCAGCTTAGGCTCAGTGAGGGGCAATCAGCCCCAGCATTTT
TRBJ2-7 | TRBV11-3 | - | once | CASSLESGPTYEQYF | TGTGCCAGCAGCTTAGAGTCGGGACCCACGTACGAGCAGTACTTC
TRBJ1-2 | TRBV25-1 | - | - | CASSDPGPFYGYTF | TGTGCCAGCAGTGATCCGGGACCTTTCTATGGCTACACCTTC
TRBJ2-1 | TRBV3-1/TRBV3-2 | - | - | CASERENEQFF | TGTGCCAGCGAAAGGGAGAATGAGCAGTTCTTC